This T cell receptor (beta chain) was captured in a study of cytomegalovirus exposure and HLA in healthy donors. This clone was seen a few times. It was with 60 Vbeta and 13 Jbeta primers that the PCR ran. Profiled with immunoSEQ multiplex PCR; TCRdb holds only in-frame clones, not every one. The sample holds roughly 220,000 clones, 60% to 80% seen once. V was clipped by 2 bases and J by 1 base; unmatched bases: 9. CDR3 length: 17 amino acids. Germline V gives CDR1 MNHNS, CDR2 SASEGT. This chain links TRBV6-1 with TRBJ1-2; TRBD1 matches 8 bases. The sequenced material came from PBMCs. This receptor was taken from a woman in her 30s in good health and CMV-seronegative. CDR3 protein: CASSEFVRGLFNYGYTF. CDR3 nucleotides: TGTGCCAGCAGTGAATTTGTCAGGGGGCTATTTAACTATGGCTACACCTTC.